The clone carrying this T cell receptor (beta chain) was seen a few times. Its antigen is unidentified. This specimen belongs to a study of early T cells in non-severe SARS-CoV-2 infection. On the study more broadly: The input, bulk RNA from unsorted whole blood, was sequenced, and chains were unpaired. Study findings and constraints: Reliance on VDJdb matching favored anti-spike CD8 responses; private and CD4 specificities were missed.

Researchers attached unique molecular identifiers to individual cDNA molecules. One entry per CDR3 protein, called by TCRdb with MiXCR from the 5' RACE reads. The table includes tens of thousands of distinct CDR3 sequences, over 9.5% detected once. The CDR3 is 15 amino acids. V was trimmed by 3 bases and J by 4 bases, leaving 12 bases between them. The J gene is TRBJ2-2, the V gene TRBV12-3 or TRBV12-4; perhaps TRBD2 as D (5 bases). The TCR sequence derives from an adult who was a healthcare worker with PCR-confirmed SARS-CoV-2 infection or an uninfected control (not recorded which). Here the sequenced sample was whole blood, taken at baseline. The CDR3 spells CASSFVGRGTGELFF. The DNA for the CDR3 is TGTGCCAGCAGTTTTGTCGGCCGGGGCACCGGGGAGCTGTTTTTT.